This T cell receptor beta chain was recovered during a study of identical twins. CDR3 size: 13 residues. CDR1 and CDR2 from the germline V gene are SGHTA and FQGNSA. V was clipped by 5 bases and J by 4 bases; unmatched bases: 5. TCRdb fed the 5' RACE reads into MiXCR, producing one record per CDR3 protein. The sample holds fewer than 550,000 distinct CDR3 sequences, 13% to 15% seen once. These data were also reused for a study on yellow fever vaccine responses in identical twins.

Sequences were obtained from CD4+ T cells sorted from blood. The sequence was obtained from a woman under 30 in good health. This sequence joins TRBV7-2 and TRBJ2-7; 7 bases line up with TRBD1. The CDR3 DNA is TGTGCCAGCAGCCTGGGGACAGCTTACGAGCAGTACTTC. Protein: CASSLGTAYEQYF.